Listed below are T cell receptor beta chains from one sample, sequenced in a study of OX40 agonist ivuxolimab in advanced cancers. Some clones are missing from TCRdb's copy, which holds only in-frame ones; the method was immunoSEQ multiplex PCR. Counted here are about 61,000 clones, 82% occurring once; the ten biggest clones make up more than 0.4%. The sample in question was CD4+ or CD8+ T cells sorted from blood, obtained in a trial of the OX40 agonist ivuxolimab. The receptors here all came from an adult with an advanced solid tumor such as melanoma, head and neck, liver or kidney cancer. The CDR3 runs from the conserved cysteine through the conserved F or W. The D gene is left open where the match is weak. Clone size is stated in some rows and not others, as once, few, many or a class when expanded.

v_gene	d_gene	j_gene	abundance	len	CDR3nt	CDR3aa
TRBV30	-	TRBJ2-2	-	14	TGTGCCTGGAGGCGGGGAGAAGCCACCGGGGAGCTGTTTTTT	CAWRRGEATGELFF
TRBV5-1	TRBD1	TRBJ1-4	-	15	TGCGCCAGCAGCTTGGGGGCGACAGGGGGCGAAAAACTGTTTTTT	CASSLGATGGEKLFF
TRBV4-1	TRBD2	TRBJ2-5	-	18	TGCGCCAGCAGCCACGCGACTAGCGGGAGGGCCTTATTAGAGACCCAGTACTTC	CASSHATSGRALLETQYF
TRBV5-5	TRBD1	TRBJ1-2	-	14	TGTGCCAGCAGTTTTTACTTCGGGACAGGGGGCTACACCTTC	CASSFYFGTGGYTF
TRBV7-2	-	TRBJ2-7	-	14	TGTGCCACACAGAGGGTGGGGCGCTTAGGAGAGCAGTACTTC	CATQRVGRLGEQYF
TRBV5-4	-	TRBJ1-4	once	15	TGTGCCAGCAGCATGGCAAGAGGGGGTGGGGAAAAACTGTTTTTT	CASSMARGGGEKLFF
TRBV7-9	-	TRBJ2-6	-	11	TGTGCCAGCAGCTACAAAGACGTCCTGACTTTC	CASSYKDVLTF
TRBV20-1	-	TRBJ1-1	-	11	TGCAGTGCAAAGCTGAACACTGAAGCTTTCTTT	CSAKLNTEAFF
TRBV2	-	TRBJ2-1	-	14	TGTGCCAGCAGTGAAATCCGGGATCCCAATGAGCAGTTCTTC	CASSEIRDPNEQFF
TRBV5-5	-	TRBJ2-2	-	15	TGTGCCAGCAGCTTCAGGCTACCGAACACCGGGGAGCTGTTTTTT	CASSFRLPNTGELFF
TRBV7-2	-	TRBJ2-1	-	14	TGTGCCAGCAGCTTAAGTCCTTCCTACAATGAGCAGTTCTTC	CASSLSPSYNEQFF